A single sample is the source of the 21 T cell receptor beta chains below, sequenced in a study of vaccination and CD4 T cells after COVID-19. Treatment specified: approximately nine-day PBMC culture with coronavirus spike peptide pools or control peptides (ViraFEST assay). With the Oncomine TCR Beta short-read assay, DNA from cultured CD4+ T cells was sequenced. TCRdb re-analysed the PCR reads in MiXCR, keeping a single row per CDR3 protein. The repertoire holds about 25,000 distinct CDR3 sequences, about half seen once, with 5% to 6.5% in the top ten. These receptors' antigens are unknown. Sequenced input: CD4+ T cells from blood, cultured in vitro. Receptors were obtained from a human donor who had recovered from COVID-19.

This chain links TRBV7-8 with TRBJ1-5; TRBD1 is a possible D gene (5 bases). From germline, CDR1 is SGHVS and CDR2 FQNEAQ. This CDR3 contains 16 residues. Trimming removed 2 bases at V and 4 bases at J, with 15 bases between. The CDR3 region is CASSLQGPPTNQPQHF. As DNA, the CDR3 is TGTGCCAGCAGCTTACAGGGACCCCCAACTAATCAGCCCCAGCATTTT.

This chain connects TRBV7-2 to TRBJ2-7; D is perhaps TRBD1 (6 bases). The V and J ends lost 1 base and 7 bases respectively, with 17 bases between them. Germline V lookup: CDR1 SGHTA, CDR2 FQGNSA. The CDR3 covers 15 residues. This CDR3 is CASSLVGQGRGEQYF. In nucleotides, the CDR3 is TGTGCCAGCAGCTTAGTGGGTCAGGGGCGAGGGGAGCAGTACTTC.

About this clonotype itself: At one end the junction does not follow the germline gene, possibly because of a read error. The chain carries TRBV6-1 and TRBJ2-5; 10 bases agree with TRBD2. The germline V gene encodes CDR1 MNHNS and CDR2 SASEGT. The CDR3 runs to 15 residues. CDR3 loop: CTSSSTIAGGETQYF. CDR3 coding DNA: TGTACCAGCTCCTCCACGATAGCGGGAGGAGAGACCCAGTACTTC.

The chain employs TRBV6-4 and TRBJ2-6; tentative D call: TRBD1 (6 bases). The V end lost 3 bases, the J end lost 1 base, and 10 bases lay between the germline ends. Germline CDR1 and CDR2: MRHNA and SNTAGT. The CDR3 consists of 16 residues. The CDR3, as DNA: TGTGCCAGCAGTGAGCAGGGGTTTTCTGGGGCCAACGTCCTGACTTTC. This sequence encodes CASSEQGFSGANVLTF.

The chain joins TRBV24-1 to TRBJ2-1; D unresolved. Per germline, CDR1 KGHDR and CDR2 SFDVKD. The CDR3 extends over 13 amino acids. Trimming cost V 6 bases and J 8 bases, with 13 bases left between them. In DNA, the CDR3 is TGTGCCACCAGTAGGGCCGGCGTCGATGAGCAGTTCTTC. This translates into CATSRAGVDEQFF.

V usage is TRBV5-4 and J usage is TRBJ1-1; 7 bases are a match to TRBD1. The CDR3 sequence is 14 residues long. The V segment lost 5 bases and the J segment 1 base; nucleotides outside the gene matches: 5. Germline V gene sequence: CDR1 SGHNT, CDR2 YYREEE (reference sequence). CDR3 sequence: CASSSGQPNTEAFF. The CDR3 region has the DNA TGTGCCAGCAGTTCGGGACAGCCGAACACTGAAGCTTTCTTT.

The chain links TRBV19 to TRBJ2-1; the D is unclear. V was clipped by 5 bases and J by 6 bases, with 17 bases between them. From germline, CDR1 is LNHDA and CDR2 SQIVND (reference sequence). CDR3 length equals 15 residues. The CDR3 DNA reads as TGTGCCAGTAGTTGGTCCGGCGGTGGATCCAATGAGCAGTTCTTC. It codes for CASSWSGGGSNEQFF.

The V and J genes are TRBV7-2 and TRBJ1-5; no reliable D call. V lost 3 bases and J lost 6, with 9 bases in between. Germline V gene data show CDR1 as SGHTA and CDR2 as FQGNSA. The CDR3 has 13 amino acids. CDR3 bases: TGTGCCAGCAGCTTCGAGACCCGTCAGCCCCAGCATTTT. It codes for CASSFETRQPQHF.

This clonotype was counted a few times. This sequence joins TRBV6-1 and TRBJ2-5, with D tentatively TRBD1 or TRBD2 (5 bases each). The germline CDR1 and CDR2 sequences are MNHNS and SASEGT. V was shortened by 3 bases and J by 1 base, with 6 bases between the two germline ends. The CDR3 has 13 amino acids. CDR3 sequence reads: CASSEGTQETQYF. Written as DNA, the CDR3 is TGTGCCAGCAGTGAGGGGACCCAAGAGACCCAGTACTTC.

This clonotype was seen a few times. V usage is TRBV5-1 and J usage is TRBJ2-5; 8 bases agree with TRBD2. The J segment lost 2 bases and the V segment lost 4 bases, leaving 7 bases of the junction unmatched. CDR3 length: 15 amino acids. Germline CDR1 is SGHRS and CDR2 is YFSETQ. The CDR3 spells CASSLGAGEQETQYF. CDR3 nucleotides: TGCGCCAGCAGCCTGGGAGCGGGGGAGCAAGAGACCCAGTACTTC.

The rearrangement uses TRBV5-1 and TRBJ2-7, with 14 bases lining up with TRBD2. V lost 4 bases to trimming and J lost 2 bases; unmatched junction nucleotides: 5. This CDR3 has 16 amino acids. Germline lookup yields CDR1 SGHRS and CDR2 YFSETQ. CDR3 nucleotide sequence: TGCGCCAGCAGCAGGGGGACTAGCGGGGGTACCTACGAGCAGTACTTC. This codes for CASSRGTSGGTYEQYF.

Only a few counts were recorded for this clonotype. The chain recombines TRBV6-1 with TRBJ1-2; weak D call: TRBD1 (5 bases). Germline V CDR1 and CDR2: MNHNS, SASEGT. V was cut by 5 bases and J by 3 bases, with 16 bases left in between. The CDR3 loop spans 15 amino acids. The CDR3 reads CASSPNRDFDYGYTF. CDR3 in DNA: TGTGCCAGCAGTCCAAATCGGGACTTTGACTATGGCTACACCTTC.

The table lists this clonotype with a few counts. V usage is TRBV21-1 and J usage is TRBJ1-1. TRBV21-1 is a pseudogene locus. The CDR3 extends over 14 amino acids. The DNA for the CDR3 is TGTGCCAGCAGCAAAGTAAGCCAGGAGACTGAAGCTTTCTTT. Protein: CASSKVSQETEAFF.

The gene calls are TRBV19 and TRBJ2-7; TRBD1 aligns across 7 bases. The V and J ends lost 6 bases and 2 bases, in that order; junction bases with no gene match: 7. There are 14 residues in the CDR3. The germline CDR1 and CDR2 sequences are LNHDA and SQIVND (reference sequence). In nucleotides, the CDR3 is TGTGCCAGTAGGCTACGACAGGGTACCTACGAGCAGTACTTC. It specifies CASRLRQGTYEQYF. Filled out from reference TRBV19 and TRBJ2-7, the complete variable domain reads DGGITQSPKYLFRKEGQNVTLSCEQNLNHDAMYWYRQDPGQGLRLIYYSQIVNDFQKGDIAEGYSVSREKKESFPLTVTSAQKNPTAFYLCASRLRQGTYEQYFGPGTRLTVT.

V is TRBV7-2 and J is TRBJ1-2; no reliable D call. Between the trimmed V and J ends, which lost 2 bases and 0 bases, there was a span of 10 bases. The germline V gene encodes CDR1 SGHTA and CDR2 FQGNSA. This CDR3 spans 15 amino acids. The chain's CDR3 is CASSLKSGTNYGYTF. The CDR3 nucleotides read TGTGCCAGCAGCTTAAAGTCTGGGACTAACTATGGCTACACCTTC.

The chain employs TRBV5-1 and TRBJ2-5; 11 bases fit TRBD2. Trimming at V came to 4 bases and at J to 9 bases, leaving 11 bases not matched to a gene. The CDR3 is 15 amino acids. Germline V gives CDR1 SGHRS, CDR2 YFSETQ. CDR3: CASSLGTSGLLSQYF. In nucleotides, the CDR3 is TGCGCCAGCAGCCTCGGGACTAGCGGCCTTTTATCCCAGTACTTC.

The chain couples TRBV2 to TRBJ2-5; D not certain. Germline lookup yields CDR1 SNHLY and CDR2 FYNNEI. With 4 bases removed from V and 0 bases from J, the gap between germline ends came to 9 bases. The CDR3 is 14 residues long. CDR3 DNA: TGTGCCAGCAGTGGGGGTCAGTACCAAGAGACCCAGTACTTC. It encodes CASSGGQYQETQYF.

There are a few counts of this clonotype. The CDR3 region is CATSDYPTGTGSHNEQFF. In DNA, the CDR3 is TGTGCCACCAGTGATTATCCTACCGGGACAGGGAGCCACAATGAGCAGTTCTTC. The chain is built from TRBV24-1 and TRBJ2-1, with 9 bases aligning to TRBD1. Germline V gene sequence: CDR1 KGHDR, CDR2 SFDVKD. Trimming at V came to 2 bases and at J to 5 bases, leaving 12 bases not matched to a gene. CDR3 length: 18 residues.

CDR3 amino acids: CAISESPGGPGHYGYTF. In DNA form, the CDR3 reads TGTGCCATCAGTGAGTCACCGGGGGGTCCCGGGCACTATGGCTACACCTTC. The V and J genes are TRBV10-3 and TRBJ1-2; maybe TRBD1 (5 bases). Trimming removed 0 bases from V and 3 bases from J, with 17 bases in between. Germline-derived CDR1 and CDR2 are ENHRY and SYGVKD. The CDR3 loop spans 17 amino acids.

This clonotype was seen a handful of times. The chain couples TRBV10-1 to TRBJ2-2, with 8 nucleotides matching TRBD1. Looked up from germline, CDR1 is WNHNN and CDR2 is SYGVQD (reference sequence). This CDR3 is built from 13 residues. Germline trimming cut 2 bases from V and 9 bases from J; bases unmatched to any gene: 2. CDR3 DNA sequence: TGCGCCAGCAGTGAGGGACAGGGCCGGGAGCTGTTTTTT. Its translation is CASSEGQGRELFF.

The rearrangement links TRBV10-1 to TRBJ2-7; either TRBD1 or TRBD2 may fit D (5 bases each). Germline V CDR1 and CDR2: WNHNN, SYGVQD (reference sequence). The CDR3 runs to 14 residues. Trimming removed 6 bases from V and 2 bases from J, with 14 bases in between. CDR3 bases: TGCGCCAGCAGGACCGGGACGGCAACCTACGAGCAGTACTTC. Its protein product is CASRTGTATYEQYF.